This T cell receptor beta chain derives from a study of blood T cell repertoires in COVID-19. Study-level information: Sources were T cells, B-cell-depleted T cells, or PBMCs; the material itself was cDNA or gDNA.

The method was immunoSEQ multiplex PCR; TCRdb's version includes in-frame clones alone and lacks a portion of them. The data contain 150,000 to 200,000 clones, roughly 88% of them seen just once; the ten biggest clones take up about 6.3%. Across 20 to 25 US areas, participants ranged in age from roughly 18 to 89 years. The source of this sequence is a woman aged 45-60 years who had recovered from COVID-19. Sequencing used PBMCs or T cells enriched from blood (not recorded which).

The CDR3 coding sequence is TGTGCCAGCAGTTACCTTAGCGGGGGGCCCCTCACAGAACAAGAGACCCAGTACTTC. Protein sequence: CASSYLSGGPLTEQETQYF. V gene TRBV6-2 or TRBV6-3 combines with J gene TRBJ2-5; 10 nucleotides agree with TRBD2. V trimming: 2 bases; J trimming: 2 bases; junction bases outside the gene matches: 14. The V gene's germline CDR1 is MNHEY and CDR2 SVGEGT. The CDR3 extends over 19 amino acids.